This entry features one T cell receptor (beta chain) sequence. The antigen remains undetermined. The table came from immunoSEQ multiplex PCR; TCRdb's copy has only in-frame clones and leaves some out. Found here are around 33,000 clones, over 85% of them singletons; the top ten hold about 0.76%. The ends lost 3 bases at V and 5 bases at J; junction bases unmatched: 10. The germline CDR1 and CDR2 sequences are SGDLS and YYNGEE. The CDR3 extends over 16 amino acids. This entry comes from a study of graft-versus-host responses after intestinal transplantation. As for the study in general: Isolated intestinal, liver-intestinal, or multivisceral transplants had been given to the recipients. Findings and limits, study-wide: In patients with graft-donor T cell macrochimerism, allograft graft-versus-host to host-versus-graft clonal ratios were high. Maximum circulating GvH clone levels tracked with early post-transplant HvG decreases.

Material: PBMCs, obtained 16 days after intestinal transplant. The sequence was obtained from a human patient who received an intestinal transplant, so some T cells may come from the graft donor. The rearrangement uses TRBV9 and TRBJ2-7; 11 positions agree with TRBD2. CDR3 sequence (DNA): TGTGCCAGCAGCGCCATAGCGGGAGGGCCTCAAAACGAGCAGTACTTC. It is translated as CASSAIAGGPQNEQYF.